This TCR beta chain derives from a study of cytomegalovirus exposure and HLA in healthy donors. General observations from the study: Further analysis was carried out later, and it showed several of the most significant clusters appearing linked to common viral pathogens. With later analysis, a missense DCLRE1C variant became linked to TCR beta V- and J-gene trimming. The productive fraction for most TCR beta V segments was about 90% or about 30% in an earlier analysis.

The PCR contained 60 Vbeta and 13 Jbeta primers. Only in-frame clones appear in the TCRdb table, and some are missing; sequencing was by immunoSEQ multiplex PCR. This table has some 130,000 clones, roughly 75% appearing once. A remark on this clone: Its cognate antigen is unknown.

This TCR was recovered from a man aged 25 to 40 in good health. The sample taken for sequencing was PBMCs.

The CDR3 bases are TGTGCTAGTGGTTTGTTACCGGACAGGGCCTACGAGCAGTACTTC. Translation: CASGLLPDRAYEQYF. V is TRBV12-5 and J is TRBJ2-7, with 8 bases that match TRBD1. V trimming: 2 bases; J trimming: 2 bases; junction bases outside the gene matches: 5. Per germline, CDR1 LGHNT and CDR2 FRNRAP. The CDR3 extends over 15 amino acids.